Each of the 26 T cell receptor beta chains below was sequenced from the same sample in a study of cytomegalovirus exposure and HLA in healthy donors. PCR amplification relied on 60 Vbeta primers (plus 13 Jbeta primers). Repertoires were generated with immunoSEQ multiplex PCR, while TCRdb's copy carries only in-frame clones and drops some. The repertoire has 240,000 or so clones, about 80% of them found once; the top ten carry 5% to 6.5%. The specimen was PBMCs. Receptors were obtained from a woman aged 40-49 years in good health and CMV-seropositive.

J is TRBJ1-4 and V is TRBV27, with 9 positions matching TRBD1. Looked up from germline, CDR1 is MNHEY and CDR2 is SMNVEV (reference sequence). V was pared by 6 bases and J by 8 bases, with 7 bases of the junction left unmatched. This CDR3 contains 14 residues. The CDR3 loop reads CASRTGGVLEKLFF. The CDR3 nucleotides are TGTGCCAGCAGAACAGGGGGCGTATTGGAAAAACTGTTTTTT.

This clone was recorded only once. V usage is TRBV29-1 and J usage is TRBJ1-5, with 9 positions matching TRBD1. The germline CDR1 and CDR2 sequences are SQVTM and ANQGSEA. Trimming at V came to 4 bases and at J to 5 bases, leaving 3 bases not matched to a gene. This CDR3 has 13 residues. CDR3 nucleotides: TGCAGCGTTGGGACAGGGGACGATCAGCCCCAGCATTTT. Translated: CSVGTGDDQPQHF.

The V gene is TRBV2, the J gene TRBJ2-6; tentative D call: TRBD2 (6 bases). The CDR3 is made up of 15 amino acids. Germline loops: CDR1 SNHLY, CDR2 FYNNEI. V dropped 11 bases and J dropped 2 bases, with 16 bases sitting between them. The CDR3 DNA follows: TGTGCCGGAGGGCGGGAATGGGCTGGGGCCAACGTCCTGACTTTC. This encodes CAGGREWAGANVLTF.

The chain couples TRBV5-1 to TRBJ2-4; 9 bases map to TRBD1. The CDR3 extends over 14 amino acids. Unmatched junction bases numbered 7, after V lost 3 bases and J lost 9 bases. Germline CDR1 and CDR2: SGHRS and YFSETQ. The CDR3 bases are TGCGCCAGCAGCTCGGGACAGGGTATAGGCATTCAGTACTTC. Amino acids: CASSSGQGIGIQYF.

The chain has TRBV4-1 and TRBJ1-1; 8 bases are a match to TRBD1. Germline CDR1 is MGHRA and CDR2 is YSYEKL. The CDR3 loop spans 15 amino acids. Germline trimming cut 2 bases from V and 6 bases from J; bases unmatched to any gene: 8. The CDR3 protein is CASSQSPGGGPEAFF. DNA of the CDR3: TGCGCCAGCAGCCAAAGCCCAGGGGGCGGTCCTGAAGCTTTCTTT.

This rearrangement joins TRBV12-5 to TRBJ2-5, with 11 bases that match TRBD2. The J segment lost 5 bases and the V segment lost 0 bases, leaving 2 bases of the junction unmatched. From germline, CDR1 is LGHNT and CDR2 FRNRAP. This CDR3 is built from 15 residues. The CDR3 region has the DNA TGTGCTAGTGGTTTGGTTAGCGGGAGGGCTGAGACCCAGTACTTC. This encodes CASGLVSGRAETQYF.

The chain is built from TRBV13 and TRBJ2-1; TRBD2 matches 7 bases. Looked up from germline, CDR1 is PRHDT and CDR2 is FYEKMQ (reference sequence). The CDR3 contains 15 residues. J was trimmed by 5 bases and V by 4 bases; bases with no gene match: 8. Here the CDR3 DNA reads TGTGCCAGCAGCTCCTCTAGCGGAATAAACAATGAGCAGTTCTTC. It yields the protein CASSSSSGINNEQFF.

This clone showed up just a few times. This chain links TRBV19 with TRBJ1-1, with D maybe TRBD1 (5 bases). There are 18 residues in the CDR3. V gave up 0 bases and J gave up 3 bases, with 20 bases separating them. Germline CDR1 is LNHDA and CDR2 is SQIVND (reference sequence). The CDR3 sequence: CASSIDLGGSPGHTEAFF. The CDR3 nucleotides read TGTGCCAGTAGTATAGATCTGGGCGGCAGTCCAGGGCACACTGAAGCTTTCTTT.

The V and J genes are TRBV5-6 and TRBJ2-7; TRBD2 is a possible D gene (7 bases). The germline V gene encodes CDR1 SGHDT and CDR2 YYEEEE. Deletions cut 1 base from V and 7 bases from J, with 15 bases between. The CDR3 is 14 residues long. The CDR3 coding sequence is TGTGCCAGCAGCTTGTGGGGGGGGGCCATTGAGCAGTACTTC. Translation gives CASSLWGGAIEQYF.

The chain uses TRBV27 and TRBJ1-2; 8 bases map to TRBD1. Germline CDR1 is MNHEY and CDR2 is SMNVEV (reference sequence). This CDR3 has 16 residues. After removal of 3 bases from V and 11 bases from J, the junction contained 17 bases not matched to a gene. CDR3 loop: CASSFTGTGFDMGYTF. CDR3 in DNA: TGTGCCAGCAGTTTCACCGGGACAGGATTCGACATGGGATACACCTTC.

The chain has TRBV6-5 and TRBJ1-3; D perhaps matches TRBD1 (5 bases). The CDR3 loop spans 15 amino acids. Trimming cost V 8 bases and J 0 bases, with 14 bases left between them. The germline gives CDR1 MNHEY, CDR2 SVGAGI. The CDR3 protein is CASRRQPSSGNTIYF. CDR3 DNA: TGTGCCAGCCGAAGACAGCCCAGCTCTGGAAACACCATATATTTT.

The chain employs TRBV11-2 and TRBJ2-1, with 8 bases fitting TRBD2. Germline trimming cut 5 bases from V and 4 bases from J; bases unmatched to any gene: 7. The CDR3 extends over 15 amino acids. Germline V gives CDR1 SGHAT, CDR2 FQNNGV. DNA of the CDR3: TGTGCCAGCAGCCCCACTAGCGGAGCTTACAATGAGCAGTTCTTC. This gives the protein CASSPTSGAYNEQFF.

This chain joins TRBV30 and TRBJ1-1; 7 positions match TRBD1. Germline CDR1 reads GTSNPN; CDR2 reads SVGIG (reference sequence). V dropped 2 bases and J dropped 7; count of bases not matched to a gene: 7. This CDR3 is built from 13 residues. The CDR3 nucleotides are TGTGCCTGGAGTTGGGACAGTCAGGGTGAAGCTTTCTTT. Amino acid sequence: CAWSWDSQGEAFF.

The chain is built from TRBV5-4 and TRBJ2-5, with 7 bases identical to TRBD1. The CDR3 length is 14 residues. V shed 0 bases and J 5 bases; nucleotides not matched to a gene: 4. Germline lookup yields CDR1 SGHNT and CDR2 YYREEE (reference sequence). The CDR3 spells CASSLADRAETQYF. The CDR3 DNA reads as TGTGCCAGCAGCTTGGCTGACAGGGCCGAGACCCAGTACTTC.

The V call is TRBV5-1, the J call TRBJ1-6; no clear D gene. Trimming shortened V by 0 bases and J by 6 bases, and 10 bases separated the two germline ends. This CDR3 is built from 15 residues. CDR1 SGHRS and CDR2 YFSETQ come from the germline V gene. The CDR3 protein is CASSLATDANSPLHF. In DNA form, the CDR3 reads TGCGCCAGCAGCTTGGCCACAGACGCTAATTCACCCCTCCACTTT.

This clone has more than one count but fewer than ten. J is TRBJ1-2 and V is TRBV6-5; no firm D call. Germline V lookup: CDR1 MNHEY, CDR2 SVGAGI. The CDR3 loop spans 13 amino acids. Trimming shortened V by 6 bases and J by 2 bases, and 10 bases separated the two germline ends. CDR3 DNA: TGTGCCAGCAGCCGCGGGAGAAACTATGGCTACACCTTC. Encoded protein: CASSRGRNYGYTF.

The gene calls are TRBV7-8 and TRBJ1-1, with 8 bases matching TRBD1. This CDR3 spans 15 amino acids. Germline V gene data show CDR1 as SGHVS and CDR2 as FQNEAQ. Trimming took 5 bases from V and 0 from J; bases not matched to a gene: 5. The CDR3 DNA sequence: TGTGCCAGCAGCCCGTGGACAGGGCTGAACACTGAAGCTTTCTTT. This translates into CASSPWTGLNTEAFF.

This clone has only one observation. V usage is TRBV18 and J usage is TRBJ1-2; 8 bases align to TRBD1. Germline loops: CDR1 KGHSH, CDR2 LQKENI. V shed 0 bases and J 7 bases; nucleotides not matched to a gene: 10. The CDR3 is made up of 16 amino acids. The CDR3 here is CASSPPGLDRGFGYTF. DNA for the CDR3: TGTGCCAGCTCACCACCGGGTCTTGACAGGGGATTTGGCTACACCTTC.

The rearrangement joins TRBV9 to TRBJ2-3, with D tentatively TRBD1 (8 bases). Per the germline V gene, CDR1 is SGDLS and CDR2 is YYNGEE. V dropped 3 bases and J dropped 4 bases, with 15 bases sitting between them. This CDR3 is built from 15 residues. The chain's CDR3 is CASSDRGGLSDTQYF. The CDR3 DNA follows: TGTGCCAGCAGCGACAGGGGGGGCCTCTCAGATACGCAGTATTTT.

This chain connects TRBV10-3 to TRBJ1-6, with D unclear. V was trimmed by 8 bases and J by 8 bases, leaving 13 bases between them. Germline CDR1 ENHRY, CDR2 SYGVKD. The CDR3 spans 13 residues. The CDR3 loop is CAIAPGVDSPLHF. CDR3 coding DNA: TGTGCCATCGCCCCCGGGGTAGATTCACCCCTCCACTTT.

In DNA form, the CDR3 reads TGTGCCAGCAGACTTACAGGGATTGGCTATGGCTACACCTTC. Amino acids: CASRLTGIGYGYTF. This rearrangement joins TRBV27 to TRBJ1-2, with a possible D match to TRBD1 (6 bases). The CDR3 covers 14 residues. Germline V CDR1 and CDR2: MNHEY, SMNVEV (reference sequence). Between the trimmed V and J ends, which lost 6 bases and 4 bases, there was a span of 15 bases.

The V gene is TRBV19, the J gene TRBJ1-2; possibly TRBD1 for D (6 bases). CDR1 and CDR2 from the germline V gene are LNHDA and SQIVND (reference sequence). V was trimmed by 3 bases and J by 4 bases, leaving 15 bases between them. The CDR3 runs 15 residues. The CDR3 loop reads CASSIGTKGIYGYTF. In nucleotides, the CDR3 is TGTGCCAGTAGTATTGGGACAAAGGGAATCTATGGCTACACCTTC.

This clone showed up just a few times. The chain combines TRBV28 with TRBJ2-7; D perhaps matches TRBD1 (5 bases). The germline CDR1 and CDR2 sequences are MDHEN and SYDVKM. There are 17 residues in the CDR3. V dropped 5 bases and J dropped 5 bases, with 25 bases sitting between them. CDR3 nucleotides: TGTGCCAGCAGTCCATCCTCAGGGTTCCCACTTTCGGACGAGCAGTACTTC. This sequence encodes CASSPSSGFPLSDEQYF. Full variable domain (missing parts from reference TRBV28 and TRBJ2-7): DVKVTQSSRYLVKRTGEKVFLECVQDMDHENMFWYRQDPGLGLRLIYFSYDVKMKEKGDIPEGYSVSREKKERFSLILESASTNQTSMYLCASSPSSGFPLSDEQYFGPGTRLTVT.

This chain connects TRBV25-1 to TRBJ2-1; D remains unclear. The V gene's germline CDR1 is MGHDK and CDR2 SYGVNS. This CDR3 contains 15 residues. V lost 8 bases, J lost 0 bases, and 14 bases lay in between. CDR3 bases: TGTGCCAGCGGGCGATTTTACAGCTCCTACAATGAGCAGTTCTTC. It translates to CASGRFYSSYNEQFF.

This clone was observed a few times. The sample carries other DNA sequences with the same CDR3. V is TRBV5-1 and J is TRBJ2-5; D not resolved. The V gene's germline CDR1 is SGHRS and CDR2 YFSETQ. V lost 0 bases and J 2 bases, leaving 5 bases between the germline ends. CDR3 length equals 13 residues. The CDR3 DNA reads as TGCGCCAGCAGCTTGGGACAACAAGAGACCCAGTACTTC. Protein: CASSLGQQETQYF.

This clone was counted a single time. CDR3 loop: CASRNRGQAVTNEKLFF. DNA of the CDR3: TGTGCCAGTAGGAACAGGGGACAGGCCGTCACTAATGAAAAACTGTTTTTT. J is TRBJ1-4 and V is TRBV19; 8 bases agree with TRBD1. CDR1 and CDR2 (germline): LNHDA, SQIVND (reference sequence). The CDR3 contains 17 residues. V was pared by 6 bases and J by 2 bases, with 11 bases of the junction left unmatched.